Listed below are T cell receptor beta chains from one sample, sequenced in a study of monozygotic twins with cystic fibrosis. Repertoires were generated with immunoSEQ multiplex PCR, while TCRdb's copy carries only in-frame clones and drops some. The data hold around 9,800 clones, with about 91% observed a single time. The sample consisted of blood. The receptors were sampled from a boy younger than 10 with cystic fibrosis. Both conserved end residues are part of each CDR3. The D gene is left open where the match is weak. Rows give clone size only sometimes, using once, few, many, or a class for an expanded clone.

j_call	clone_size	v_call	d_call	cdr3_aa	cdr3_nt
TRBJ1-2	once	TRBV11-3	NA	CASSLGGNRNYGYTF	TGTGCCAGCAGCTTAGGGGGCAACCGTAACTATGGCTACACCTTC
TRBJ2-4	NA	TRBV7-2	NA	CASSLAAGENIQYF	TGTGCCAGCAGCTTAGCGGCAGGGGAAAACATTCAGTACTTC
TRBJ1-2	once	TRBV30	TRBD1	CAWGAGTGNYGYTF	TGTGCCTGGGGGGCAGGGACAGGAAACTATGGCTACACCTTC
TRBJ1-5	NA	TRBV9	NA	CASSSKGSSNQPQHF	TGTGCCAGCAGCTCAAAGGGGAGCAGCAATCAGCCCCAGCATTTT
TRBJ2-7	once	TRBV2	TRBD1	CASIDREGSYEQYF	TGTGCCAGCATCGACAGGGAAGGGTCCTACGAGCAGTACTTC
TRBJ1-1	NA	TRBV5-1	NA	CASSLVGRNTEAFF	TGCGCCAGCAGCTTGGTGGGCAGAAACACTGAAGCTTTCTTT
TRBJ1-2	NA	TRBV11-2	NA	CASSLNDGTYYGYTF	TGTGCCAGCAGCTTAAACGACGGAACCTACTATGGCTACACCTTC
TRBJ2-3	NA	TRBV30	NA	CAWGWGANTDTQYF	TGTGCCTGGGGCTGGGGGGCTAACACAGATACGCAGTATTTT
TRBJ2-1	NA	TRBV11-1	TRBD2	CASRRDGLAGTYNEQFF	TGTGCCAGCCGACGTGATGGGCTAGCGGGGACCTACAATGAGCAGTTCTTC
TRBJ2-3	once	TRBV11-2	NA	CASSSTRSDTQYF	TGTGCCAGCAGCTCCACCAGAAGCGATACGCAGTATTTT
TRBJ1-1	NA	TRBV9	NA	CASSTGHATEAFF	TGTGCCAGCAGCACTGGACACGCCACTGAAGCTTTCTTT
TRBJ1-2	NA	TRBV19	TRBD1	CASTSEAGTGGGYTF	TGTGCCAGTACATCTGAGGCCGGGACAGGCGGCGGCTACACCTTC
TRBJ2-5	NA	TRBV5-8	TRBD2	CASSALAGAVRETQYF	TGTGCCAGCAGCGCACTAGCGGGGGCCGTAAGAGAGACCCAGTACTTC
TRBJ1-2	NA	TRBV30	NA	CACGDGYGYTF	TGTGCCTGCGGGGATGGCTATGGCTACACCTTC
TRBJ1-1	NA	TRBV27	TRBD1	CASSLRGTGNTEAFF	TGTGCCAGCAGTTTGAGGGGGACAGGGAACACTGAAGCTTTCTTT
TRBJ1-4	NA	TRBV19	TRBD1	CASSIRGKQGTNEKLFF	TGTGCCAGTAGTATCCGAGGGAAACAGGGGACTAATGAAAAACTGTTTTTT
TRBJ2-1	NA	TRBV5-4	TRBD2	CASRPGTRDSNEQFF	TGTGCCAGCAGGCCCGGGACTAGAGACTCCAATGAGCAGTTCTTC
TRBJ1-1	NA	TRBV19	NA	CASRPGETEAFF	TGTGCCAGTAGACCCGGGGAGACTGAAGCTTTCTTT
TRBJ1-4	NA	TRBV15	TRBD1	CATSRDRTGPEKLFF	TGTGCCACCAGCAGAGATCGGACAGGGCCTGAAAAACTGTTTTTT
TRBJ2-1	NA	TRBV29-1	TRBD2	CSVKRGTYNEQFF	TGCAGCGTTAAGCGGGGGACCTACAATGAGCAGTTCTTC
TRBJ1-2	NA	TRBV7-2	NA	CASSITGPGYTF	TGTGCCAGCAGCATTACAGGGCCCGGCTACACCTTC
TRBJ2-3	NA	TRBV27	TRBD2	CASRGGLAGIRTDTQYF	TGTGCCAGCAGGGGAGGACTAGCGGGGATCCGCACAGATACGCAGTATTTT
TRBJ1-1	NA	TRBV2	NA	CASNLGLQAFF	TGTGCCAGCAACCTCGGTTTGCAAGCTTTCTTT
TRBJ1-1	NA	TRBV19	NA	CASSIGADGNTEAFF	TGTGCCAGTAGTATTGGGGCAGACGGGAACACTGAAGCTTTCTTT
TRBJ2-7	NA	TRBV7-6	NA	CASSLGTRDLSYEQYF	TGTGCCAGCAGCTTAGGAACCAGGGACTTATCCTACGAGCAGTACTTC
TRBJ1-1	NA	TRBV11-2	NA	CASSSRSNTEAFF	TGTGCCAGCAGCTCGAGGTCGAACACTGAAGCTTTCTTT
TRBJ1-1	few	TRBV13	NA	CASSGAGTEAFF	TGTGCCAGCAGTGGGGCTGGCACTGAAGCTTTCTTT
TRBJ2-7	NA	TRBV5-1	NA	CASSLGSGTYEQYF	TGCGCCAGCAGCTTGGGGTCAGGGACCTACGAGCAGTACTTC
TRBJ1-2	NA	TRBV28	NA	CASSLSGYGYTF	TGTGCCAGCAGTTTAAGTGGGTATGGCTACACCTTC
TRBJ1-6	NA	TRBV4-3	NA	CASSQDGQDNSPLHF	TGCGCCAGCAGCCAAGACGGGCAGGATAATTCACCCCTCCACTTT
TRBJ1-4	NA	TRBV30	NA	CAWRGRGNTNEKLFF	TGTGCCTGGCGGGGCAGGGGTAACACTAATGAAAAACTGTTTTTT
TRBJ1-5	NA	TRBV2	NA	CASSESWDTILRSNQPQHF	TGTGCCAGCAGTGAAAGTTGGGACACCATCCTTCGTAGCAATCAGCCCCAGCATTTT
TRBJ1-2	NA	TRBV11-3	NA	CASSHSYYEGGNYGYTF	TGTGCCAGCAGCCACTCGTATTACGAGGGGGGGAACTATGGCTACACCTTC